Listed here are 18 T cell receptor beta chains from one sample, sequenced in a study of T-cell reconstitution after alpha-beta-depleted transplantation in children. These TCRs' antigens remain unknown. Library preparation (for TCRbeta) was performed with unique molecular identifiers. Using its own MiXCR run on the PCR reads, TCRdb lists one record per CDR3 protein. The data hold fewer than 350,000 distinct CDR3 sequences, with less than 9.5% observed a single time. Findings and caveats of the study: T-cell numbers and diversity one year post-transplant derived largely from freshly generated T cells.

Sample: peripheral blood, taken 360 days after TCRalphabeta/CD19-depleted stem cell transplant. These TCRs come from a female patient under 10 years old who had a stem cell transplant for Fanconi anemia, so the T cells may come from the graft donor.

This clonotype was observed at least ten times. The V call is TRBV4-1, the J call TRBJ2-5; no clear D. This CDR3 has 14 residues. With 4 bases removed from V and 2 bases from J, the gap between germline ends came to 11 bases. Germline V gives CDR1 MGHRA, CDR2 YSYEKL. CDR3 loop: CASSRYMSQETQYF. The CDR3 nucleotides are TGCGCCAGCAGCCGCTACATGAGTCAAGAGACCCAGTACTTC.

As concerns this clonotype: At one end the junction does not follow the germline gene, possibly because of a read error. The chain is built from TRBV2 and TRBJ2-7, with TRBD1 matching over 12 bases. CDR1 is SNHLY and CDR2 is FYNNEI in the germline V gene. CDR3 length equals 15 residues. The CDR3 DNA follows: TGTGCCAGCAGTCAAGCCCGGGGACAGGGGGCAAGGGGGTACTTC. Its translation: CASSQARGQGARGYF.

This clonotype occurred many times. This chain links TRBV7-6 with TRBJ2-5; 8 nucleotides agree with TRBD1. The CDR3 sequence is 16 residues long. CDR1 SGHVS and CDR2 FNYEAQ come from the germline V gene. The J segment lost 4 bases and the V segment lost 5 bases, leaving 12 bases of the junction unmatched. The CDR3 reads CASSTIPDRGLETQYF. CDR3 DNA sequence: TGTGCCAGCAGCACCATTCCCGACAGGGGTTTAGAGACCCAGTACTTC. Based on the CDR3 plus reference TRBV7-6 and TRBJ2-5, the full variable domain is GAGVSQSPRYKVTKRGQDVALRCDPISGHVSLYWYRQALGQGPEFLTYFNYEAQQDKSGLPNDRFSAERPEGSISTLTIQRTEQRDSAMYRCASSTIPDRGLETQYFGPGTRLLVL.

This clonotype was counted between two and nine times. The V call is TRBV4-1, the J call TRBJ1-3, with D hard to call. Looked up from germline, CDR1 is MGHRA and CDR2 is YSYEKL. With 0 bases removed from V and 0 bases from J, the gap between germline ends came to 6 bases. This CDR3 has 15 residues. DNA of the CDR3: TGCGCCAGCAGCCAAGATATAGCCTCTGGAAACACCATATATTTT. Protein: CASSQDIASGNTIYF.

This clonotype was seen at least ten times. This rearrangement joins TRBV25-1 to TRBJ1-1, with D possibly matching TRBD1 (6 bases). In germline, CDR1 is MGHDK, CDR2 SYGVNS. CDR3 size: 13 residues. Deletions cut 1 base from V and 7 bases from J, with 10 bases between. In DNA form, the CDR3 reads TGTGCCAGCAGTGAATGGGGAGGGGGTGAAGCTTTCTTT. This gives the protein CASSEWGGGEAFF.

At least ten counts were recorded for this clonotype. This chain connects TRBV20-1 to TRBJ2-5, with no clear D. Germline V CDR1 and CDR2: DFQATT, SNEGSKA (reference sequence). There are 13 residues in the CDR3. Deletions cut 5 bases from V and 2 bases from J, with 12 bases between. The CDR3 is CSAQLSRQETQYF. CDR3 coding DNA: TGCAGTGCTCAGCTTAGCAGACAAGAGACCCAGTACTTC.

This clonotype was observed a few times. Here the CDR3 DNA reads TGTGCCAGCAGCCTGGGGGTCCTAAATACGCAGTATTTT. It is translated as CASSLGVLNTQYF. The chain carries TRBV3-1 and TRBJ2-3, with D perhaps matching TRBD1 or TRBD2 (5 bases each). V was shortened by 4 bases and J by 7 bases, with 12 bases between the two germline ends. Germline V CDR1 and CDR2: LGHDT, YNNKEL (reference sequence). This CDR3 spans 13 amino acids.

Many counts were recorded for this clonotype. The V gene is TRBV29-1, the J gene TRBJ2-7, with a possible D match to TRBD2 (5 bases). CDR3 length: 11 amino acids. Germline assignment: CDR1 SQVTM and CDR2 ANQGSEA. V shed 7 bases and J shed 5 bases, with 12 bases lying between them. The CDR3 reads CSAKVGNEQYF. In DNA form, the CDR3 reads TGCAGCGCCAAGGTCGGGAACGAGCAGTACTTC.

Many counts were recorded for this clonotype. The chain carries TRBV2 and TRBJ2-3, with TRBD1 matching over 7 bases. The V gene's germline CDR1 is SNHLY and CDR2 FYNNEI. The V gene end was trimmed by 7 bases and the J gene end by 3 bases; junction bases not matched to a gene: 4. The CDR3 sequence is 13 residues long. This CDR3 is CASTMDRTDTQYF. The CDR3, as DNA: TGTGCCAGCACCATGGACAGGACAGATACGCAGTATTTT.

This chain's CDR3 is CASSQDRGLAGVETQYF. As DNA, the CDR3 is TGCGCCAGCAGCCAAGATCGGGGACTAGCGGGGGTAGAGACCCAGTACTTC. The chain carries TRBV4-3 and TRBJ2-5; 14 bases align to TRBD2. The CDR3 extends over 17 amino acids. V gave up 0 bases and J gave up 4 bases; unmatched junction bases: 4. Germline V gene sequence: CDR1 LGHNA, CDR2 YSLEER.

This clonotype was recorded a few times. The chain joins TRBV3-1 to TRBJ2-7, with TRBD1 matching 12 bases. Trimming took 3 bases from V and 2 from J; bases not matched to a gene: 2. Germline V gene lookup returns CDR1 LGHDT and CDR2 YNNKEL (reference sequence). This CDR3 is built from 15 residues. The CDR3 sequence is CASSQGQGAPYEQYF. In nucleotides, the CDR3 is TGTGCCAGCAGCCAGGGACAGGGGGCTCCCTACGAGCAGTACTTC.

This clonotype was seen more than once but under ten times. The rearrangement joins TRBV6-1 to TRBJ2-3, with TRBD2 matching 13 bases. The germline V gene encodes CDR1 MNHNS and CDR2 SASEGT. Losses at the gene ends were 5 bases for V and 3 bases for J; bases not matched to a gene: 5. The CDR3 covers 16 residues. The CDR3: CASSPTSGGITDTQYF. CDR3 DNA: TGTGCCAGCAGTCCGACTAGCGGGGGGATAACAGATACGCAGTATTTT.

This clonotype was observed at least ten times. J is TRBJ2-3 and V is TRBV29-1, with D perhaps given as TRBD1 or TRBD2 (5 bases each). Trimming removed 5 bases from V and 3 bases from J, with 24 bases in between. The CDR3 consists of 17 residues. The germline V gene has CDR1 SQVTM and CDR2 ANQGSEA. The CDR3 region is CSVTQGVGIVGTDTQYF. The CDR3 nucleotides read TGCAGCGTTACCCAGGGTGTCGGGATTGTAGGGACAGATACGCAGTATTTT.

The V call is TRBV19, the J call TRBJ1-1; D gene uncertain. Germline values: CDR1 LNHDA, CDR2 SQIVND (reference sequence). The CDR3 runs 15 residues. Trimming stripped 9 bases from V and 1 base from J, with 18 bases between. The CDR3 sequence is CASSHLTTRNTEAFF. The DNA for the CDR3 is TGTGCCAGCAGCCATCTTACTACCAGGAACACTGAAGCTTTCTTT.

There are a few counts of this clonotype. The chain is built from TRBV25-1 and TRBJ1-6; D ambiguous. Germline lookup yields CDR1 MGHDK and CDR2 SYGVNS. V dropped 0 bases and J dropped 5 bases, with 11 bases sitting between them. The CDR3 sequence is 16 residues long. CDR3 region: CASSEYFPEDNSPLHF. CDR3 DNA sequence: TGTGCCAGCAGTGAATATTTTCCGGAAGATAATTCACCCCTCCACTTT.

Ten or more counts support this clonotype. The V and J genes are TRBV9 and TRBJ2-1; D unresolved. Germline V gene sequence: CDR1 SGDLS, CDR2 YYNGEE. Trimming removed 0 bases at V and 6 bases at J, with 10 bases between. This CDR3 has 14 residues. The CDR3 DNA is TGTGCCAGCAGCGTAGGTAAACGGATCAATGAGCAGTTCTTC. Translating it yields CASSVGKRINEQFF.

This clonotype was observed many times. This sequence joins TRBV7-2 and TRBJ2-5; D is unclear. Trimming removed 9 bases at V and 2 bases at J, with 16 bases between. Per germline, CDR1 SGHTA and CDR2 FQGNSA. This CDR3 contains 14 residues. The CDR3 is CASSLFRTQETQYF. DNA for the CDR3: TGTGCCAGTAGTCTGTTCCGGACGCAAGAGACCCAGTACTTC.

This clonotype was seen ten or more times. The chain is built from TRBV20-1 and TRBJ1-1, with D unclear. Germline CDR1 DFQATT, CDR2 SNEGSKA (reference sequence). The CDR3 consists of 15 residues. Trimming cost V 1 base and J 0 bases, with 12 bases left between them. The CDR3 DNA follows: TGCAGTGCTAGAGGACCTTGGGGTCTGAACACTGAAGCTTTCTTT. Its translation: CSARGPWGLNTEAFF.